This T cell receptor (beta chain) was captured by sequencing in a study of T cells in Graves' hyperthyroidism and ophthalmopathy. The study, taken as a whole, reports: Most thyroid clonotypes expanded above 0.001 appeared in blood too. With a median lead of around 6.7 months before onset, the model predicted ophthalmopathy.

V was pared by 5 bases and J by 3 bases, with 8 bases of the junction left unmatched. Looked up from germline, CDR1 is MDHEN and CDR2 is SYDVKM. The CDR3 totals 17 residues. As for this clonotype: No antigen is known for it.

What was amplified from RNA transcripts were TCR beta CDR3 regions. First-round RT-PCR with HTBI primers amplified the TCR CDR3 region. TCRdb reprocessed the multiplex PCR reads via MiXCR and lists one record per CDR3 protein. The data contain 500,000 or so distinct CDR3 sequences, 15% to 20% of them singletons. Clinical symptoms, serum thyroxine, TRAb, thyroid ultrasound and orbital computed tomography informed diagnoses. Out of approximately 9.9 ml of fresh peripheral blood came the PBMCs. This TCR derives from a young woman with Graves' ophthalmopathy. J is TRBJ1-6 and V is TRBV28, with 9 bases fitting TRBD1. Source material: blood. DNA for the CDR3: TGTGCCAGCAGTAATGAAGGGACAGGGAACTATAATTCACCCCTCCACTTT. Amino acids: CASSNEGTGNYNSPLHF.